One sample yielded the 5 T cell receptor beta chains listed below, sequenced in a study of shared clonotypes between healthy human individuals. Profiled with immunoSEQ multiplex PCR; TCRdb holds only in-frame clones, not every one. The sample carries over 950,000 clones, about 80% recorded once. The sequenced sample was memory CD4+ T cells from PBMCs. Regarding subset: CD45RA-negative fraction. The receptors were sampled from a man aged 18 to 30 in good health. Some clones in this sample may be carry-over from other donors' samples.

This clone was seen a few times. This sample also contains other DNA sequences that code for the same CDR3. The rearrangement links TRBV11-2 to TRBJ2-5, with D unresolved. The CDR3 runs to 13 residues. Trimming removed 3 bases from V and 3 bases from J, with 8 bases in between. Germline V lookup: CDR1 SGHAT, CDR2 FQNNGV. CDR3 nucleotides: TGTGCCAGCAGCTTTACAGCCAAAGAGACCCAGTACTTC. It encodes CASSFTAKETQYF. Full variable domain (missing parts from reference TRBV11-2 and TRBJ2-5): EAGVAQSPRYKIIEKRQSVAFWCNPISGHATLYWYQQILGQGPKLLIQFQNNGVVDDSQLPKDRFSAERLKGVDSTLKIQPAKLEDSAVYLCASSFTAKETQYFGPGTRLLVL.

The V call is TRBV30, the J call TRBJ2-3; 7 bases line up with TRBD2. Germline CDR1 is GTSNPN and CDR2 is SVGIG (reference sequence). V lost 0 bases and J lost 3; bases outside the gene matches: 18. This CDR3 spans 19 amino acids. CDR3 amino acids: CAWSVSAGVGPPITDTQYF. CDR3 DNA sequence: TGTGCCTGGAGTGTCTCTGCGGGAGTGGGCCCCCCTATAACAGATACGCAGTATTTT. The whole variable domain, remainder taken from reference TRBV30 and TRBJ2-3, is SQTIHQWPATLVQPVGSPLSLECTVEGTSNPNLYWYRQAAGRGLQLLFYSVGIGQISSEVPQNLSASRPQDRQFILSSKKLLLSDSGFYLCAWSVSAGVGPPITDTQYFGPGTRLTVL.

As concerns this clone: Other DNA variants within this sample encode the same CDR3. V and J are TRBV5-1 and TRBJ1-6; 7 nucleotides align to TRBD1. With V trimmed by 4 bases and J by 6 bases, 4 bases remained unmatched. CDR3 size: 14 residues. Germline CDR1 is SGHRS and CDR2 is YFSETQ. The CDR3 DNA sequence: TGCGCCAGCAGCCCAGGGACAGCTAATTCACCCCTCCACTTT. Amino acids: CASSPGTANSPLHF.

The chain links TRBV10-2 to TRBJ1-3; D is undetermined. CDR3 length equals 15 residues. CDR1 is WSHSY, CDR2 SAAADI, per germline. V dropped 0 bases and J dropped 1 base, with 7 bases sitting between them. CDR3 DNA: TGCGCCAGCAGTGAGTCTGGAGTATCTGGAAACACCATATATTTT. This translates into CASSESGVSGNTIYF.

Note on this clone: Compared with germline, one end of the junction differs, possibly owing to a read error. The V call is TRBV2, the J call TRBJ1-2; tentatively, D is TRBD1 (5 bases). Germline V gene data show CDR1 as SNHLY and CDR2 as FYNNEI. The CDR3 totals 13 residues. DNA for the CDR3: TGTGCCAGCAGTGAAGAGGGGACGGCAGGGCTCCTCTTC. Encoded protein: CASSEEGTAGLLF.